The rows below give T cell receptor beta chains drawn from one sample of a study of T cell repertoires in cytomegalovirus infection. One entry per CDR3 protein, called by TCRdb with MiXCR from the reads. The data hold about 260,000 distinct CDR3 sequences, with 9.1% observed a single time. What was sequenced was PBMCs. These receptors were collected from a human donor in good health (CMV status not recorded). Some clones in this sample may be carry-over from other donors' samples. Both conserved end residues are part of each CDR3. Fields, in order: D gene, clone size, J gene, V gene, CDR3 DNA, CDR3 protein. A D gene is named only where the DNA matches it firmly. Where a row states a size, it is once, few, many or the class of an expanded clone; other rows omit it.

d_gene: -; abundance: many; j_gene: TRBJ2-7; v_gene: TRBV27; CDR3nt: TGTGCCAGCAGTCTACAAGCGGCATCCTACGAGCAGTACTTC; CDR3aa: CASSLQAASYEQYF
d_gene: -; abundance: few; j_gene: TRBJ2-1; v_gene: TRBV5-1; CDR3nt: TGCGCCAGCAGCCCAGAACCGGGACATTACAATGAGCAGTTCTTC; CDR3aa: CASSPEPGHYNEQFF
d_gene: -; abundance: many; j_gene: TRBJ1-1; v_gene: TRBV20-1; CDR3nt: TGCAGTGCTAGCCGACAAGCTGAAGCTTTCTTT; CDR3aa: CSASRQAEAFF
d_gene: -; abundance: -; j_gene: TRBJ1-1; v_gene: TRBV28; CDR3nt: TGTGCCAGCAGTCCCGGGGGGCGAAGAACTGAAGCTTTCTTT; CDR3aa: CASSPGGRRTEAFF
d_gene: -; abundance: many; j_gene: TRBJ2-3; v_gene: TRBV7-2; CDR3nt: TGTGCCAGCAGCTCGGACTACCATACGCAGTATTTT; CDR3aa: CASSSDYHTQYF
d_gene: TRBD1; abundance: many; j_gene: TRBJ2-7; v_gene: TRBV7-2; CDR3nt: TGTGCCAGCAGCTTACCGGGACAGTGGCCCTACGAGCAGTACTTC; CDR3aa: CASSLPGQWPYEQYF
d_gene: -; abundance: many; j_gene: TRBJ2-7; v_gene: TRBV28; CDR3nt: TGTGCCAGCAGATGGACAGCGGGGCGGCACGAGCAGTACTTC; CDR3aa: CASRWTAGRHEQYF
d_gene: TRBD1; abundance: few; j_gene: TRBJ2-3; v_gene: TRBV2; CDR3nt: TGTGCCAGCAGTCCTCCCGGGACAGAAGGCACAGATACGCAGTATTTT; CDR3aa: CASSPPGTEGTDTQYF
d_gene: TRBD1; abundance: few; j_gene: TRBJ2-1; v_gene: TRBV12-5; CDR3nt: TGTGCTAGTGGTTTGTCAGCGGGGACAGGGGCAGACAATGAGCAGTTCTTC; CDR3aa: CASGLSAGTGADNEQFF
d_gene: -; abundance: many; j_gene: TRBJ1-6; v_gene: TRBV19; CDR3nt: TGTGCCAGTAGATGGGGGGCGGAGAATTCACCCCTCCACTTT; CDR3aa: CASRWGAENSPLHF
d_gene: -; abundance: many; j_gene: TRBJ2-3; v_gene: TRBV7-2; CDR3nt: TGTGCCAGCACCATCGATACGGACAGAACCACAGATACGCAGTATTTT; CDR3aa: CASTIDTDRTTDTQYF
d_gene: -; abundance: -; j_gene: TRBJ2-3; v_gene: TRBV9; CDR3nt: TGTGCCAGCAGCCCAACCGGGAACCCAGCTACGCAGTATTTT; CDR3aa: CASSPTGNPATQYF
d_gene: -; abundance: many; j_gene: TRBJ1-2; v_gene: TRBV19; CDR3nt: TGTGCCAGTAGTTCCAACAGGGCCAGCGGGTATGGCTACACCTTC; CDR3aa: CASSSNRASGYGYTF
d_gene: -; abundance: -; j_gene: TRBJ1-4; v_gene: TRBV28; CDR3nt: TGTGCCAGCAGTTTAGGCGGACAGAGAACTAATGAAAAACTGTTTTTT; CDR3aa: CASSLGGQRTNEKLFF
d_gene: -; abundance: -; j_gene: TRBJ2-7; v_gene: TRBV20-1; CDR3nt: TGCAGTGCTAGAAGGGTCGGCACCCACGAGCAGTACTTC; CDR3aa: CSARRVGTHEQYF
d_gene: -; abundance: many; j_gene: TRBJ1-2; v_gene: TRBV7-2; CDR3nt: TGTGCCAGCAGCTTAAAACTGCAGGGGTACAATGGCTACACCTTC; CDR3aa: CASSLKLQGYNGYTF
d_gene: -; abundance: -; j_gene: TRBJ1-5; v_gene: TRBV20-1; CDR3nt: TGCAGTGCTTCCACCGGGACCACGAACAATCAGCCCCAGCATTTT; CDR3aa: CSASTGTTNNQPQHF
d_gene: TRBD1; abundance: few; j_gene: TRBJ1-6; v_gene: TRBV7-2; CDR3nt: TGTGCCAGCAGTCAGACAGGGGGGAATTCACCCCTCCACTTT; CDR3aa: CASSQTGGNSPLHF
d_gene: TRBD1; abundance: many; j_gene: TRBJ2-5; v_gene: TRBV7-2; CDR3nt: TGTGCCAGCAGCCCGGGAACAGGGGGCCCCGAGACCCAGTACTTC; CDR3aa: CASSPGTGGPETQYF
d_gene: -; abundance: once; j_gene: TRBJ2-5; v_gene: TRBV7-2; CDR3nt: TGTGCCAGCAGCTTAGCTTCGTGGGAGACCCAGTACTTC; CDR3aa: CASSLASWETQYF
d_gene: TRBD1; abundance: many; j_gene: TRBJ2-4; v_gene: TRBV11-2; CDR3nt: TGTGCCAGCAGCCCCCGGACAGGGGGGGGGGACATTCAGTACTTC; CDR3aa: CASSPRTGGGDIQYF
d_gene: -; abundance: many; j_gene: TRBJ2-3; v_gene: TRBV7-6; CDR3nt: TGTGCCAGCAGCCCCGGGGGGCGGGGAACCACAGATACGCAGTATTTT; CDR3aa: CASSPGGRGTTDTQYF
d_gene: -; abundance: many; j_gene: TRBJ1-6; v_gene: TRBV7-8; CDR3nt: TGTGCCAGCAGCTTTCTCGACAGGCAGGATTCACCCCTCCACTTT; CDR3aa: CASSFLDRQDSPLHF
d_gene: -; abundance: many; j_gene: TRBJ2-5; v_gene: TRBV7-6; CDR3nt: TGTGCCAGCAGCCCCACTGGGGGCTTGGGGGAGACCCAGTACTTC; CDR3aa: CASSPTGGLGETQYF
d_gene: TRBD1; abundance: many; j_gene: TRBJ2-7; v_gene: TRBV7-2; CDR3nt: TGTGCCAGCAGCCTGGGCCACGGGACAGGGGGCTCCGAGCAGTACTTC; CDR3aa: CASSLGHGTGGSEQYF
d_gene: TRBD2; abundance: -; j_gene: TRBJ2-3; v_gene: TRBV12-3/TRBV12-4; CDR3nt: TGTGCCAGCACCACCCACGGGGGGACAGATACGCAGTATTTT; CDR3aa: CASTTHGGTDTQYF
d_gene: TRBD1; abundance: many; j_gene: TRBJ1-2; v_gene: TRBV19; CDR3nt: TGTGCCAGTAGTATGGGGACAGGGGGCTATGGCTACACCTTC; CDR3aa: CASSMGTGGYGYTF
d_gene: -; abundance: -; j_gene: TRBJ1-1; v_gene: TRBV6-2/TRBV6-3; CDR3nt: TGTGCCAGCAGTTACGGTGGCCGGCTGATCACTGAAGCTTTCTTT; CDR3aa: CASSYGGRLITEAFF
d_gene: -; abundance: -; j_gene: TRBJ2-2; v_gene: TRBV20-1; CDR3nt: TGCAGTGCCCAGACTGCCACCGGGGAGCTGTTTTTT; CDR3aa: CSAQTATGELFF
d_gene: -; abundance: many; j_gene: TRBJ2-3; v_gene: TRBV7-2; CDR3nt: TGTGCCAGCAGCTCGCGTGGGGGTGGATACACAGATACGCAGTATTTT; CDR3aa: CASSSRGGGYTDTQYF
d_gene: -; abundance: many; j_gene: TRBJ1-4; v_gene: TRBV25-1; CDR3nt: TGTGCCAGCAGTGAACCCCGCCAACACGAAAAACTGTTTTTT; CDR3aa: CASSEPRQHEKLFF
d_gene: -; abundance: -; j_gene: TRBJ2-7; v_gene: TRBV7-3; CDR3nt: TGTGCCAGCAGCTTCGGACGGATTTACGAGCAGTACTTC; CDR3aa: CASSFGRIYEQYF
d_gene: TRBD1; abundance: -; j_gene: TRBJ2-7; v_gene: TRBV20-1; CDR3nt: TGCAGTGCTAGAGCCCCCGGGACAGCTACCTCCTACGAGCAGTACTTC; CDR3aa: CSARAPGTATSYEQYF
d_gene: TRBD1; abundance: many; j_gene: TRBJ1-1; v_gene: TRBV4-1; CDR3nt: TGCGCCAGCAGCCAAGATCGGGTCGACAGGGGGACTGAAGCTTTCTTT; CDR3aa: CASSQDRVDRGTEAFF
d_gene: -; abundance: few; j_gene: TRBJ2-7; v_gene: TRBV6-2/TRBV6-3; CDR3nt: TGTGCCAGCAGAGAGGTGTCCTCCTACGAGCAGTACTTC; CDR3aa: CASREVSSYEQYF
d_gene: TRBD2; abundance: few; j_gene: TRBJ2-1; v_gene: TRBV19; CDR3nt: TGTGCCACCAGAGGGAGGGCGGGAGGGCCCTTAGAGCAGTTCTTC; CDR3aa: CATRGRAGGPLEQFF
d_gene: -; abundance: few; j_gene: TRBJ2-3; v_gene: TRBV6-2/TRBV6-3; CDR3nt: TGTGCCAGCAGTTTGGCGAGTAGCACAGATACGCAGTATTTT; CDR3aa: CASSLASSTDTQYF
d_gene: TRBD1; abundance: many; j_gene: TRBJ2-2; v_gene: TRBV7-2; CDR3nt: TGTGCCAGCAGGTCGGGACAGGCCGGGGAGCTGTTTTTT; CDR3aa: CASRSGQAGELFF
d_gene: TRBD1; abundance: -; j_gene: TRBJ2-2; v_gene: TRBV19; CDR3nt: TGTGCCAGCAATCCCCGACAGGGGTTCAACACCGGGGAGCTGTTTTTT; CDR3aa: CASNPRQGFNTGELFF
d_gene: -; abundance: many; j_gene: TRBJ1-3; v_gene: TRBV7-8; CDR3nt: TGTGCCAGCAGCTTAAACTCAGGGTCCTTCTCTGGAAACACCATATATTTT; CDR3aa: CASSLNSGSFSGNTIYF
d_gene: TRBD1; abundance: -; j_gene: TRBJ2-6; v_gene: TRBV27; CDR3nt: TGTGCCAGCAGAGCCCATAAAGATGGGGACAGGGTGGTTAGGGCCAACGTCCTGACTTTC; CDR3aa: CASRAHKDGDRVVRANVLTF
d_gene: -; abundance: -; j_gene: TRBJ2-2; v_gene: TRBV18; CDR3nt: TGTGCCAGCTCACCACGAGTCCTCCAGTCCAACACCGGGGAGCTGTTTTTT; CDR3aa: CASSPRVLQSNTGELFF
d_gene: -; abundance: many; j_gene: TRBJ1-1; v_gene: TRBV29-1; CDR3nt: TGCAGCGTCTCGGACGGGAACACTGAAGCTTTCTTT; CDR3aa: CSVSDGNTEAFF
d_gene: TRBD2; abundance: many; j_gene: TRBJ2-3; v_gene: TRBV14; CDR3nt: TGTGCCAGCAGCCAAGAAAGAATAGCGGGGGGGTACACAGATACGCAGTATTTT; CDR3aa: CASSQERIAGGYTDTQYF
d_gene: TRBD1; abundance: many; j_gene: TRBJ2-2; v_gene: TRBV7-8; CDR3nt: TGTGCCAGCAGCGTACAGGGGGAATGGAACACCGGGGAGCTGTTTTTT; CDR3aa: CASSVQGEWNTGELFF
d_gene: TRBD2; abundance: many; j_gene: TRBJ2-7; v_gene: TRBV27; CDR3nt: TGTGCCAGCAGTTTTCCTAGCGGCGAGCAGTACTTC; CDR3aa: CASSFPSGEQYF
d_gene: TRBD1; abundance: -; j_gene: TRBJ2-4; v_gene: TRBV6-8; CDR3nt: TGTGCCAGCAGTTACTCGACAGGGAGTTATAGAAACATTCAGTACTTC; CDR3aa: CASSYSTGSYRNIQYF
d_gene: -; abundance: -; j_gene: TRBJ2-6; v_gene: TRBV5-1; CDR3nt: TGCGCCAGCAGTTATCGGACCGCTGGTGGGGCCAACGTCCTGACTTTC; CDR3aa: CASSYRTAGGANVLTF
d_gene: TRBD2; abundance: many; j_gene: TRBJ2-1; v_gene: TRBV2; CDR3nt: TGTGCCAGCAGCGCGCCTGGACTAGCGGGGGCCTATGAGCAGTTCTTC; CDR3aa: CASSAPGLAGAYEQFF
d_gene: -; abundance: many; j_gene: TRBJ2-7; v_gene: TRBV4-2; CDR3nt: TGTGCCAGCAGCCAAGACCGACAGTCCTACGAGCAGTACTTC; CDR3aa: CASSQDRQSYEQYF
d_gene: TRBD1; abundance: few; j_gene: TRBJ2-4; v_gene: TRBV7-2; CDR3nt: TGTGCCAGCAGCTTAGCGCCGACAGGGGGCCTAGGGGGCAAAAACATTCAGTACTTC; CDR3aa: CASSLAPTGGLGGKNIQYF